This T cell receptor beta chain was observed in a study of blood T cells in healthy people across ages. Study outcomes and limitations: A strong correlation was seen between TCR beta diversity and naive T cell percentage. Considered underestimates were the diversity estimates obtained from one million T cells. Comparison with aged donors showed that long-lived donors had more naive CD4+ cells and higher diversity.

This clonotype has only a few counts. Its specificity is unknown. Caucasian individuals from Russia who were healthy and aged 6 to 90 acted as donors. This CDR3 contains 15 residues. V lost 1 base and J 3 bases, leaving 10 bases between the germline ends. CDR1 LNHNV and CDR2 YYDKDF come from the germline V gene (reference sequence). Through a sample-barcoded 5' primer and a J-beta primer mix, a second PCR was run for roughly 7 to 11 cycles. Via MiXCR, TCRdb re-called the 5' RACE reads, giving one row per CDR3 protein. The profile shows about 800,000 distinct CDR3 sequences, roughly 64% of them singletons.

Sequenced sample: blood. This receptor was taken from a man aged 25 to 45 in good health. The chain is built from TRBV15 and TRBJ2-1; D possibly corresponds to TRBD1 (6 bases). The CDR3 protein is CATSRGRDNYNEQFF. CDR3 DNA: TGTGCCACCAGCAGAGGCCGGGACAACTACAATGAGCAGTTCTTC.